This TCR beta chain originates from a study of T cells after yellow fever vaccination. The CDR3 spans 15 residues. Trimming removed 0 bases from V and 4 bases from J, with 12 bases in between. Germline V CDR1 and CDR2: MNHEY, SMNVEV (reference sequence). This clonotype was seen ten or more times. A single record per CDR3 protein comes from TCRdb applying MiXCR to the 5' RACE reads. The sample carries over 130,000 distinct CDR3 sequences, more than 6% recorded once. This sample comprised CD4+ T cells sorted from PBMCs, obtained 5 days after the yellow fever booster vaccination. The chain combines TRBV27 with TRBJ2-5; unclear D gene. The clonotype originates from a man aged 30-40 years who received the YFV17D yellow fever vaccine. The CDR3 reads CASSLSPISVETQYF. The CDR3 bases are TGTGCCAGCAGTTTATCGCCAATATCGGTAGAGACCCAGTACTTC.